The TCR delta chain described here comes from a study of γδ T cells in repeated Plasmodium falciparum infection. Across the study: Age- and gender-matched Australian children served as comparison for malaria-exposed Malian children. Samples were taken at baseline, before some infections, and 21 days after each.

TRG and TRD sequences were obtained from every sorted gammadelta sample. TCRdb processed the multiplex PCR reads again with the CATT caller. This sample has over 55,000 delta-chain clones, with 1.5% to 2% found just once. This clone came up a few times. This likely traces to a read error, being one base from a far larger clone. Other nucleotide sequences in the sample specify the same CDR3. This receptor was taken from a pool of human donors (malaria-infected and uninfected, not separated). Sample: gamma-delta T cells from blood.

The CDR3 DNA is TGTGCTCTTGGGGAACTGGGATCAAGTCGCACTGGGGGATACGTCGACACCGATAAACTCATCTTT. Its translation is CALGELGSSRTGGYVDTDKLIF. The chain combines TRDV1 with TRDJ1, with TRDD3 matching over 13 bases. The CDR3 runs to 22 residues. CDR1 and CDR2 (germline): TSWWSYY, QGS. V trimming: 0 bases; J trimming: 0 bases; junction bases outside the gene matches: 16.